The clone carrying this T cell receptor (beta chain) was detected ten times or more. These data come from a study of spatial heterogeneity in lung cancer. One entry per CDR3 protein results from TCRdb running MiXCR on the 5' RACE reads. The sample includes some 7,500 distinct CDR3 sequences, 8.6% of them seen just once. The V gene end was trimmed by 0 bases and the J gene end by 1 base; junction bases not matched to a gene: 4. Germline CDR1 reads LGHDT; CDR2 reads YNNKEL (reference sequence). The length of the CDR3 is 17 residues. Time point defined: sample taken at primary tumor resection. The sequence derives from a male donor with early-stage non-small cell lung cancer. The starting material was PBMCs, obtained at surgery. The chain links TRBV3-1 to TRBJ2-2, with TRBD1 matching over 8 bases. The CDR3 DNA follows: TGTGCCAGCAGCCAAGAGGCAGGGGGCAAGAACACCGGGGAGCTGTTTTTT. Its translation is CASSQEAGGKNTGELFF.